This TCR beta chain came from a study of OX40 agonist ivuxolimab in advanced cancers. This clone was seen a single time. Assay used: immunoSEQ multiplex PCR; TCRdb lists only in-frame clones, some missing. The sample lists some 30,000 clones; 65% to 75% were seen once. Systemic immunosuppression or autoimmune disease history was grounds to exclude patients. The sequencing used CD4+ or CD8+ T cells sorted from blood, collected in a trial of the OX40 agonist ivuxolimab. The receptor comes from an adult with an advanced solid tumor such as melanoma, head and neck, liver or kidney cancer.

CDR3 region: CASSYRTQETQYF. DNA for the CDR3: TGTGCCAGCAGCTACAGGACCCAAGAGACCCAGTACTTC. V gene TRBV7-6 combines with J gene TRBJ2-5; a weak D match, TRBD1 (5 bases). CDR1 is SGHVS, CDR2 FNYEAQ, per germline. This CDR3 is built from 13 residues. V was cut by 4 bases and J by 1 base, with 7 bases left in between.